The source of this T cell receptor (beta chain) is a study of CD8+ T cells in alopecia areata. Reverse transcription of extracted RNA yielded cDNA, which provided the sequencing template. Clones were sequenced by immunoSEQ multiplex PCR, and TCRdb holds only the in-frame ones, with some missing. The sample lists roughly 150,000 clones, more than 45% seen once, with approximately 6.8% in the top ten. Trimming pared 3 bases from V and 2 bases from J, leaving 3 bases between. From germline, CDR1 is SGHTA and CDR2 FQGTGA. The CDR3 loop spans 12 amino acids. Concerning this clone itself: The sample holds other DNA sequences that translate to the same CDR3.

Source material: CD4+ T cells sorted from blood. The chain links TRBV7-3 to TRBJ2-3; D is unclear. The sequence was collected from a human donor with alopecia areata. CDR3 coding DNA: TGTGCCAGCAGCTTGTACACAGATACGCAGTATTTT. Translation: CASSLYTDTQYF.